The 18 T cell receptor beta chains below were found in one sample sequenced in a study of blood T cell repertoires in COVID-19. Some clones are missing from TCRdb's copy, which holds only in-frame ones; the method was immunoSEQ multiplex PCR. This sample carries about 210,000 clones, approximately 81% of them seen once, and the ten largest clones take over 9.5%. The sample taken for sequencing was peripheral blood. The receptors were sampled from a woman at least 80 years old with COVID-19, enrolled during active disease.

The chain couples TRBV7-9 to TRBJ2-1, with 7 bases matching TRBD2. Germline V CDR1 and CDR2: SEHNR, FQNEAQ (reference sequence). The ends lost 5 bases at V and 0 bases at J; junction bases unmatched: 4. This CDR3 has 15 amino acids. CDR3 DNA sequence: TGTGCCAGCAGCCCTAGCGGTGGCTCCTACAATGAGCAGTTCTTC. It yields the protein CASSPSGGSYNEQFF.

This chain uses TRBV28 with TRBJ1-4; no clear D gene. Trimming cost V 5 bases and J 8 bases, with 15 bases left between them. Per germline, CDR1 MDHEN and CDR2 SYDVKM. The CDR3 length is 14 residues. The CDR3 region has the DNA TGTGCCAGCAGTACCACCCGGACGGGGGAAAAACTGTTTTTT. Protein: CASSTTRTGEKLFF.

The chain links TRBV3-1 (or the pseudogene TRBV3-2) to TRBJ1-6; D remains ambiguous. CDR3 size: 14 residues. V lost 6 bases and J lost 6, with 12 bases in between. Germline V gene data show CDR1 as LGHDT and CDR2 as YNNKEL (reference sequence). The CDR3 DNA is TGTGCCAGCAGAAACGGGATTCGTAATTCACCCCTCCACTTT. This sequence encodes CASRNGIRNSPLHF.

This chain links TRBV5-1 with TRBJ1-1; 8 nucleotides line up with TRBD1. V trimming: 3 bases; J trimming: 1 base; junction bases outside the gene matches: 5. Germline CDR1 SGHRS, CDR2 YFSETQ. The CDR3 is 15 residues long. In DNA form, the CDR3 reads TGCGCCAGCAGCTGGGGGACAGGTCAGAACACTGAAGCTTTCTTT. Protein product: CASSWGTGQNTEAFF.

With regard to this clone: In the same sample, other DNA sequences code for this CDR3. The CDR3 region has the DNA TGCGCCAGCAGCTCTAGCGGGGACTACGAGCAGTACTTC. This gives the protein CASSSSGDYEQYF. The chain links TRBV5-1 to TRBJ2-7; 9 nucleotides line up with TRBD2. CDR1 and CDR2 (germline): SGHRS, YFSETQ. The CDR3 sequence is 13 residues long. V was clipped by 3 bases and J by 3 bases; unmatched bases: 1.

The chain combines TRBV5-5 with TRBJ2-3; D possibly corresponds to TRBD2 (6 bases). Per the germline V gene, CDR1 is SGHKS and CDR2 is YYEKEE (reference sequence). This CDR3 has 15 residues. Trimming took off 2 bases at V and 7 bases at J, with 17 bases between the two ends. The CDR3 protein is CASSFAGTKDYTQYF. The CDR3 DNA sequence: TGTGCCAGCAGCTTCGCGGGAACCAAAGACTATACGCAGTATTTT.

This clone came up once. This chain joins TRBV10-3 and TRBJ1-2; D remains unclear. Trimming removed 3 bases from V and 5 bases from J, with 10 bases in between. Germline V gene lookup returns CDR1 ENHRY and CDR2 SYGVKD. This CDR3 comprises 13 residues. CDR3 bases: TGTGCCATCAGTGATTTCACAGCTTATGGCTACACCTTC. Translation gives CAISDFTAYGYTF.

This rearrangement joins TRBV5-1 to TRBJ1-2; D remains unclear. The germline V gene has CDR1 SGHRS and CDR2 YFSETQ. The length of the CDR3 is 14 residues. The V end was cut by 2 bases, the J end by 1 base, with 9 bases between. In DNA form, the CDR3 reads TGCGCCAGCAGCTTACCGAGCTTTAACTATGGCTACACCTTC. This translates into CASSLPSFNYGYTF.

The V and J genes are TRBV7-9 and TRBJ1-5, with D possibly matching TRBD1 (6 bases). Germline V gives CDR1 SEHNR, CDR2 FQNEAQ (reference sequence). The CDR3 length is 16 residues. Trimming cost V 1 base and J 6 bases, with 16 bases left between them. The CDR3 region is CASSLGRGAVGQPQHF. The CDR3 DNA sequence: TGTGCCAGCAGCTTAGGACGGGGGGCGGTCGGTCAGCCCCAGCATTTT.

This CDR3 reads CASSLVQRDRGFQETQYF. The CDR3 DNA sequence: TGTGCCAGCAGCTTAGTACAAAGGGACAGGGGATTCCAAGAGACCCAGTACTTC. The rearrangement joins TRBV7-7 to TRBJ2-5, with 10 bases that match TRBD1. The CDR3 is 18 amino acids. Trimming at V came to 1 base and at J to 1 base, leaving 9 bases not matched to a gene. CDR1 is SSHAT, CDR2 FNYEAQ, per germline (reference sequence).

The chain recombines TRBV19 with TRBJ1-5; D remains ambiguous. The germline V gene has CDR1 LNHDA and CDR2 SQIVND (reference sequence). V lost 1 base, J lost 7 bases, and 8 bases lay in between. This CDR3 is built from 13 residues. As DNA, the CDR3 is TGTGCCAGTAGTATAGCGAGAGAACAGCCCCAGCATTTT. Encoded protein: CASSIAREQPQHF. Full variable domain (rest looked up from reference TRBV19 and TRBJ1-5): DGGITQSPKYLFRKEGQNVTLSCEQNLNHDAMYWYRQDPGQGLRLIYYSQIVNDFQKGDIAEGYSVSREKKESFPLTVTSAQKNPTAFYLCASSIAREQPQHFGDGTRLSIL.

V gene TRBV5-6 combines with J gene TRBJ2-7, with 7 positions matching TRBD1. The junction had 7 bases not matched to a gene; V was cut back by 4 bases and J by 0 bases. CDR3 length equals 15 residues. Per the germline V gene, CDR1 is SGHDT and CDR2 is YYEEEE. CDR3 in amino acids: CASSRDSKSSYEQYV. The CDR3 bases are TGTGCCAGCAGCAGGGACAGTAAGAGCTCCTACGAGCAGTACGTC.

V gene TRBV5-4 combines with J gene TRBJ2-3, with a possible D match to TRBD2 (6 bases). Looked up from germline, CDR1 is SGHNT and CDR2 is YYREEE (reference sequence). CDR3 length: 15 residues. Trimming took 4 bases from V and 5 from J, leaving 17 bases between them. The CDR3 DNA reads as TGTGCCAGCAGCCGGGCCCCTAGCGAAGGAGATACGCAGTATTTT. This encodes CASSRAPSEGDTQYF.

V and J are TRBV28 and TRBJ1-2; D is unclear. Trimming took off 2 bases at V and 4 bases at J, with 8 bases between the two ends. Germline CDR1 is MDHEN and CDR2 is SYDVKM. The CDR3 has 13 residues. The CDR3 nucleotides read TGTGCCAGCAGTTTAGAGGGATTCTATGGCTACACCTTC. Amino acid sequence: CASSLEGFYGYTF.

The chain carries TRBV5-1 and TRBJ2-1; 12 bases match TRBD2. The CDR3 runs to 17 residues. Germline lookup yields CDR1 SGHRS and CDR2 YFSETQ. V was clipped by 4 bases and J by 2 bases; unmatched bases: 7. The CDR3 DNA follows: TGCGCCAGCAGCCGAGCCTCTAGCGGGGGGGCCTACAATGAGCAGTTCTTC. This translates into CASSRASSGGAYNEQFF. Full variable domain (remainder filled in from reference TRBV5-1 and TRBJ2-1): KAGVTQTPRYLIKTRGQQVTLSCSPISGHRSVSWYQQTPGQGLQFLFEYFSETQRNKGNFPGRFSGRQFSNSRSEMNVSTLELGDSALYLCASSRASSGGAYNEQFFGPGTRLTVL.

This CDR3 is CTSGAGELSSYEQYV. As DNA, the CDR3 is TGCACCAGCGGGGCAGGAGAACTTAGCTCCTACGAGCAGTACGTC. This chain joins TRBV1 and TRBJ2-7; the listed D gene, TRBD1, was not tested against the DNA. TRBV1 is noted as a pseudogene. The CDR3 sequence is 15 residues long.

The genes are TRBV6-5 and TRBJ1-4; perhaps TRBD1 as D (6 bases). The CDR3 extends over 14 amino acids. Deletions cut 7 bases from V and 7 bases from J, with 16 bases between. Germline loops: CDR1 MNHEY, CDR2 SVGAGI. The CDR3 loop reads CASTLGGVTEKLFF. CDR3 DNA: TGTGCCAGCACTTTAGGGGGGGTAACTGAAAAACTGTTTTTT.

The V and J genes are TRBV10-2 and TRBJ1-1, with D possibly being TRBD1 (5 bases). Trimming removed 1 base from V and 1 base from J, with 7 bases in between. The germline V gene encodes CDR1 WSHSY and CDR2 SAAADI. The length of the CDR3 is 14 residues. The CDR3 sequence is CASSEFGGNTEAFF. In DNA form, the CDR3 reads TGCGCCAGCAGTGAGTTCGGGGGGAACACTGAAGCTTTCTTT.